The following is a T cell receptor (beta chain) sequence with its context. This CDR3 has 14 residues. Trimming took off 2 bases at V and 7 bases at J, with 12 bases between the two ends. CDR1 and CDR2 from the germline V gene are MNHEY and SVGAGI. The source of the sample is a study of blood T cell repertoires in COVID-19. Study at large: Acute and convalescent COVID-19 specimens originated in the United States, Italy and Spain.

In the original workflow: For nucleated cells, counts were estimated from reference gene primer amplification. Generated by immunoSEQ multiplex PCR, the TCRdb table keeps only in-frame clones and is missing some. That table gives V, J and clone size, and the DNA gave D and trimming. The table lists around 310,000 clones, about nine tenths of them singletons. Material: peripheral blood. J is TRBJ2-1 and V is TRBV6-5; weak D call: TRBD2 (6 bases). This TCR was sampled from a woman in her sixties or seventies with acute or convalescent COVID-19. DNA for the CDR3: TGTGCCAGCAGTTACAAGGGAGGACCTAATGAGCAGTTCTTC. It encodes CASSYKGGPNEQFF.